Each of the 21 T cell receptor beta chains below was sequenced from the same sample in a study of blood T cell repertoires in COVID-19. Method: immunoSEQ multiplex PCR; TCRdb's copy keeps in-frame clones and lacks some. The table has 60,000 to 65,000 clones, roughly 75% seen once. The sequenced sample was peripheral blood. These receptors were collected from a man aged 60 to 69 with COVID-19, enrolled during active disease.

This clone has a handful of counts. The V call is TRBV6-4, the J call TRBJ1-2; a weak D match, TRBD1 (5 bases). Germline V gene lookup returns CDR1 MRHNA and CDR2 SNTAGT. V was clipped by 2 bases and J by 4 bases, with 5 bases between them. This CDR3 is built from 12 residues. In DNA, the CDR3 is TGTGCCAGCAGTGACGACAGCTATGGCTACACCTTC. This codes for CASSDDSYGYTF.

This sequence joins TRBV6-5 and TRBJ2-2; D call uncertain. Germline CDR1 MNHEY, CDR2 SVGAGI. The CDR3 spans 15 residues. The V gene lost 2 bases and the J gene lost 5 bases, with 12 bases spanning the gap. CDR3 protein: CASSYRSLSTGELFF. Here the CDR3 DNA reads TGTGCCAGCAGTTACAGGAGCCTGAGTACCGGGGAGCTGTTTTTT.

The chain links TRBV3-1 (or the pseudogene TRBV3-2) to TRBJ2-1, with TRBD2 as a possible D gene (5 bases). The germline gives CDR1 LGHDT, CDR2 YNNKEL (reference sequence). V lost 2 bases to trimming and J lost 4 bases, with 18 bases between them. The length of the CDR3 is 17 residues. The CDR3 region is CASSQYPKSGPYNEQFF. Here the CDR3 DNA reads TGTGCCAGCAGCCAATATCCTAAGAGCGGACCTTACAATGAGCAGTTCTTC.

This clone was detected only a few times. The chain has TRBV9 and TRBJ1-3, with D tentatively TRBD1 (5 bases). V was pared by 0 bases and J by 3 bases, with 16 bases between. This CDR3 comprises 17 residues. CDR1 and CDR2 (germline): SGDLS, YYNGEE. Here the CDR3 DNA reads TGTGCCAGCAGCGTAGAGGGAACAGGTCCCTTTGGAAACACCATATATTTT. Amino acid sequence: CASSVEGTGPFGNTIYF.

This clone was counted a few times. CDR3 in DNA: TGTGCCAGTTCCGCTATCCGGGACAGATCCTACGAGCAGTACTTC. Residues: CASSAIRDRSYEQYF. The chain is built from TRBV11-2 and TRBJ2-7; 7 bases agree with TRBD1. This CDR3 region has 15 residues. The germline gives CDR1 SGHAT, CDR2 FQNNGV. Losses at the gene ends were 9 bases for V and 1 base for J; bases not matched to a gene: 12.

The V gene is TRBV5-1, the J gene TRBJ2-3, with 10 bases aligning to TRBD2. The germline V gene encodes CDR1 SGHRS and CDR2 YFSETQ. V was clipped by 1 base and J by 7 bases; unmatched bases: 9. The CDR3 loop spans 16 amino acids. CDR3 protein: CASSLMASGGENTQYF. CDR3 nucleotides: TGCGCCAGCAGCTTGATGGCTAGCGGGGGTGAAAATACGCAGTATTTT.

The rearrangement joins TRBV24-1 to TRBJ2-2; a weak D match, TRBD2 (5 bases). CDR3 length: 15 amino acids. CDR1 is KGHDR, CDR2 SFDVKD, per germline. V was trimmed by 5 bases and J by 4 bases, leaving 13 bases between them. The CDR3 DNA sequence: TGTGCCACCAGTGGGTTCCGGGGTGTCACCGGGGAGCTGTTTTTT. Its protein product is CATSGFRGVTGELFF.

This clone has just one count. The rearrangement links TRBV24-1 to TRBJ1-4, with TRBD1 identical over 8 bases. Germline V gene sequence: CDR1 KGHDR, CDR2 SFDVKD. V shed 6 bases and J 8 bases; nucleotides not matched to a gene: 4. The CDR3 contains 13 residues. CDR3 sequence: CATSQGAEEKLFF. The CDR3 DNA reads as TGTGCCACCAGTCAGGGGGCGGAAGAAAAACTGTTTTTT.

The chain joins TRBV12-5 to TRBJ2-2, with TRBD2 identical over 9 bases. The CDR3 loop spans 16 amino acids. J was trimmed by 9 bases and V by 1 base; bases with no gene match: 9. The germline CDR1 and CDR2 sequences are LGHNT and FRNRAP. CDR3 sequence reads: CASGLAVSAGGRELFF. The CDR3 region has the DNA TGTGCTAGTGGTTTGGCTGTGTCGGCGGGAGGGAGGGAGCTGTTTTTT.

This chain links TRBV9 with TRBJ1-2, with 11 bases fitting TRBD1. The junction had 5 bases not matched to a gene; V was cut back by 9 bases and J by 10 bases. Germline values: CDR1 SGDLS, CDR2 YYNGEE. This CDR3 spans 11 amino acids. This CDR3 is CATGTGGVYTF. CDR3 coding DNA: TGTGCCACCGGGACAGGGGGAGTCTACACCTTC.

The chain combines TRBV30 with TRBJ1-5; 7 bases fit TRBD1. V was clipped by 3 bases and J by 6 bases; unmatched bases: 5. The CDR3 contains 13 residues. Germline V gene sequence: CDR1 GTSNPN, CDR2 SVGIG (reference sequence). The CDR3 DNA reads TGTGCCTGGAGAACAGGGGTTAGTCAGCCCCAGCATTTT. Amino acid sequence: CAWRTGVSQPQHF.

The J gene is TRBJ2-5, the V gene TRBV12-5; D is perhaps TRBD1 (6 bases). The CDR3 length is 14 residues. V lost 7 bases and J lost 5, with 17 bases in between. Looked up from germline, CDR1 is LGHNT and CDR2 is FRNRAP. The CDR3 here is CASVRGGVGETQYF. For the CDR3, the DNA is TGTGCTAGTGTCCGAGGGGGAGTAGGGGAGACCCAGTACTTC.

The chain employs TRBV6-1 and TRBJ2-7; D gene uncertain. The CDR3 is 14 residues long. V lost 1 base and J 0 bases, leaving 7 bases between the germline ends. Germline CDR1 MNHNS, CDR2 SASEGT. The CDR3 protein is CASSEVTASYEQYF. The CDR3 bases are TGTGCCAGCAGTGAAGTCACAGCCTCCTACGAGCAGTACTTC.

The chain carries TRBV11-1 and TRBJ2-5, with 9 bases matching TRBD2. CDR1 and CDR2 from the germline V gene are SGHAT and FQDESV (reference sequence). The CDR3 length is 16 residues. V was pared by 2 bases and J by 5 bases, with 9 bases of the junction left unmatched. The CDR3 DNA sequence: TGTGCCAGCAGCTTATTTCGCGGGAGGGCCGGGGAGACCCAGTACTTC. Translated: CASSLFRGRAGETQYF.

The chain links TRBV11-3 to TRBJ2-1; 7 positions match TRBD2. Germline V gene data show CDR1 as SGHNT and CDR2 as YENEEA. J was trimmed by 2 bases and V by 5 bases; bases with no gene match: 3. This CDR3 spans 14 amino acids. Written as DNA, the CDR3 is TGTGCCAGCAGCCCGCTAGCGGCCTACAATGAGCAGTTCTTC. It yields the protein CASSPLAAYNEQFF.

The chain carries TRBV29-1 and TRBJ2-5; the D gene is possibly TRBD1 (6 bases). The CDR3 loop spans 14 amino acids. Germline CDR1 SQVTM, CDR2 ANQGSEA. V lost 3 bases, J lost 4 bases, and 15 bases lay in between. The CDR3 coding sequence is TGCAGCGTTGACCGGGACCAGGGGCCAGAGACCCAGTACTTC. It specifies CSVDRDQGPETQYF.

The CDR3 spells CASSPAGRRFHTQYF. The CDR3 DNA reads TGTGCCAGCAGCCCGGCAGGGCGACGATTCCATACGCAGTATTTT. The V call is TRBV6-5, the J call TRBJ2-3; possible D gene TRBD1, 5 bases. V lost 6 bases and J lost 7, with 20 bases in between. Germline CDR1 is MNHEY and CDR2 is SVGAGI. This CDR3 is built from 15 residues.

This clone was detected once. This chain uses TRBV4-1 with TRBJ1-2, with D maybe TRBD1 (6 bases). Trimming removed 1 base from V and 2 bases from J, with 11 bases in between. In germline, CDR1 is MGHRA, CDR2 YSYEKL. The CDR3 spans 15 residues. CDR3 sequence: CASSQVGQTNYGYTF. The CDR3 DNA reads TGCGCCAGCAGCCAAGTTGGACAGACGAACTATGGCTACACCTTC.

The chain combines TRBV19 with TRBJ1-5; no definite D call. From germline, CDR1 is LNHDA and CDR2 SQIVND (reference sequence). The CDR3 has 13 residues. Trimming took 3 bases from V and 6 from J, leaving 9 bases between them. Here the CDR3 DNA reads TGTGCCAGTAGTATTAGGAGGTCTCAGCCCCAGCATTTT. Protein: CASSIRRSQPQHF.

This clone was found a few times. The V and J genes are TRBV5-1 and TRBJ2-7; 9 bases align to TRBD1. V was clipped by 4 bases and J by 5 bases; unmatched bases: 10. The germline V gene encodes CDR1 SGHRS and CDR2 YFSETQ. The CDR3 is made up of 15 amino acids. CDR3 DNA sequence: TGCGCCAGCAGCCCGGGGGGACAGGGTAACAACGAGCAGTACTTC. Translating it yields CASSPGGQGNNEQYF. The variable domain in full, completed from reference TRBV5-1 and TRBJ2-7, reads KAGVTQTPRYLIKTRGQQVTLSCSPISGHRSVSWYQQTPGQGLQFLFEYFSETQRNKGNFPGRFSGRQFSNSRSEMNVSTLELGDSALYLCASSPGGQGNNEQYFGPGTRLTVT.

The V call is TRBV11-2, the J call TRBJ2-3; no definite D call. CDR3 size: 15 residues. Trimming removed 5 bases at V and 4 bases at J, with 16 bases between. Germline assignment: CDR1 SGHAT and CDR2 FQNNGV. The CDR3 sequence: CASSPSTSGADTQYF. The DNA of the CDR3 is TGTGCCAGCAGCCCCTCTACGTCGGGTGCAGATACGCAGTATTTT.